This T cell receptor (beta chain) was identified during a study of blood T cell repertoires in COVID-19 (dated by TCRdb to 2018 to 2020). Context from the whole study: Samples from collaborators originated in the United States, Italy and Spain and spanned both the acute and convalescent phases of COVID-19. The repertoires were made available in a free public database intended to serve as a resource for research on the immune response to SARS-CoV-2. Deeply sampled blood TCRbeta repertoires from subjects exposed to, actively infected with, or recovered from COVID-19 were included in the dataset. The samples were drawn from two sources: the first 160 participants of the ongoing ImmuneRACE study, and 1,000 to 1,500 subjects contributed by 6 global collaborators. Nearly every sample came with metadata listing a de-identified subject ID, COVID-19 status, age in years and sex. The material from the prospective study consisted of cDNA or gDNA derived from T cells, B-cell-depleted T cells, or PBMCs. Where available, HLA class I and class II types were obtained from metadata supplied by the sample provider rather than from assay-based typing.

Paper-wide results and their limitations: The quantity of clinical and demographic metadata differed by source and by participant and was supplied without curation.

From its cysteine to its phenylalanine, the CDR3 spans 15 amino acids. The retained sequence is limited to the CDR3, 45 bases, with the frame set at the first base. V is pared back by 3 bases and J by 5 bases, with 17 bases lying between the germline termini. CDR1 is given as LNHNV and CDR2 as YYDKDF, both from the germline V gene (reference sequence). The immunoSEQ Assay, a bias-controlled multiplex PCR, was used to amplify TCRbeta CDR3 regions from genomic DNA. As for how the authors treated the data: The number of nucleated cells in each sample was estimated by amplification of reference gene primers within the assay. To quantify the absolute abundance of each unique TCRbeta CDR3 rearrangement, sequence reads were collapsed and filtered. Productive Simpson clonality was computed per sample as the square root of Simpson's diversity index over productive rearrangements. Here the immuneACCESS table is served through TCRdb, limited to in-frame sequences with V and J called. Missing clones are a known gap in these copies; in checked studies unresolved V genes cover under half, and the rest lacks a known reason. The V and J calls and clone size were taken over from that table, and D and trimming were inferred from the DNA. Counted in this sample were just under 95,000 clones; 75% to 90% of them appeared once. The leading ten clones occupy around 19% of the sample.

Details on this clone: Its antigen remains unidentified. No base quality information exists; no much larger clone differs at one position.

The collaborating institutions used their own protocols to collect whole blood in K2EDTA tubes. For TCRbeta analysis, collaborators shipped samples as frozen whole blood, isolated PBMCs, or DNA extracted from either of those sample types. This sequence was found in a human donor in a cohort sampled during active COVID-19. The rearranged chain carries TRBV15 and TRBJ2-7; TRBD2 might be the D gene, on 6 matching bases. Sequencing was done on a sample of peripheral blood. Here the CDR3 is given as CATSRGGSSNNEQYF. Here is the DNA: TGTGCCACCAGCAGGGGAGGATCTAGCAATAACGAGCAGTACTTC.